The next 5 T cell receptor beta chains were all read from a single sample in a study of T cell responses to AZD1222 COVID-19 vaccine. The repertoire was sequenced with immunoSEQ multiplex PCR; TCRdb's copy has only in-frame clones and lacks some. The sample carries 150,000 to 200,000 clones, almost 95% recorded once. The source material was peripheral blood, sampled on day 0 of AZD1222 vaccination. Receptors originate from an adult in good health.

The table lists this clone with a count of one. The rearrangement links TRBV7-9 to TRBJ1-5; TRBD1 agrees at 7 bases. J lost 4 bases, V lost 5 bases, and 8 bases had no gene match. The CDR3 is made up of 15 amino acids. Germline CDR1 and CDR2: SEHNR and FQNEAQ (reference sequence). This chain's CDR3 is CASSHSQGGNQPQHF. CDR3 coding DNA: TGTGCCAGCAGCCATTCTCAGGGGGGGAATCAGCCCCAGCATTTT.

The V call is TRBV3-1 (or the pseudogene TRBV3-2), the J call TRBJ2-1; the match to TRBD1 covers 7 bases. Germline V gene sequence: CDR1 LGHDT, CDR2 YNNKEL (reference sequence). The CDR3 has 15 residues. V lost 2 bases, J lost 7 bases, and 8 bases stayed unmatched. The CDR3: CASSQSAGGRNEQFF. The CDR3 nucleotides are TGTGCCAGCAGCCAATCGGCAGGGGGTAGAAATGAGCAGTTCTTC.

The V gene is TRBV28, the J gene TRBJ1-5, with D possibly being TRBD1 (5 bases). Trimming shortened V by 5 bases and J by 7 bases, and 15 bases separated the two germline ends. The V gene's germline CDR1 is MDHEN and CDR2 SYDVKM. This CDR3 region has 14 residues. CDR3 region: CASSGGTPVQPQHF. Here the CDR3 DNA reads TGTGCCAGCAGTGGGGGGACCCCGGTCCAGCCCCAGCATTTT.

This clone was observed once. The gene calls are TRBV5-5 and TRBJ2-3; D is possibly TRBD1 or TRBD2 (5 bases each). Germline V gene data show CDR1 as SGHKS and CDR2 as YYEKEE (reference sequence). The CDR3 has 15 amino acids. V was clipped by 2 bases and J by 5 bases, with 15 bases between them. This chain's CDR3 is CASSFRDPAGDTQYF. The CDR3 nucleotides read TGTGCCAGCAGCTTCCGGGACCCCGCGGGAGATACGCAGTATTTT.

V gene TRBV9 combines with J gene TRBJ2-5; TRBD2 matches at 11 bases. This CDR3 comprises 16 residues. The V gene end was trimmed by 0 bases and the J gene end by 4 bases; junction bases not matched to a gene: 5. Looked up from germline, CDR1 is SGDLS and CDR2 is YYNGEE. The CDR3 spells CASSVGTSGYGETQYF. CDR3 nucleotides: TGTGCCAGCAGCGTAGGGACTAGCGGGTATGGAGAGACCCAGTACTTC.